This T cell receptor (beta chain) was retrieved from a study of T cell responses to AZD1222 COVID-19 vaccine. Method: immunoSEQ multiplex PCR; TCRdb's copy keeps in-frame clones and lacks some. This table holds roughly 150,000 clones, around 88% found once. Germline lookup yields CDR1 SGHTA and CDR2 FQGNSA. J gave up 6 bases and V 1 base, and 11 bases lay outside the gene matches. The CDR3 loop spans 16 amino acids. The sequencing used peripheral blood, collected on day 0 of AZD1222 vaccination. The origin of this receptor is an adult in good health. The rearrangement links TRBV7-2 to TRBJ2-5, with 7 bases aligning to TRBD1. In DNA form, the CDR3 reads TGTGCCAGCAGCTTAGAAAATGGCCCAAGGGGGCAGACCCAGTACTTC. Translated, it gives CASSLENGPRGQTQYF. The whole variable domain, filled in from reference TRBV7-2 and TRBJ2-5, reads GAGVSQSPSNKVTEKGKDVELRCDPISGHTALYWYRQSLGQGLEFLIYFQGNSAPDKSGLPSDRFSAERTGGSVSTLTIQRTQQEDSAVYLCASSLENGPRGQTQYFGPGTRLLVL.